This record looks at one T cell receptor beta chain sequence and its context. Its specificity is unknown. PCR used 60 Vbeta primers and 13 Jbeta primers. TCRdb's table, derived via immunoSEQ multiplex PCR, lists solely in-frame clones and lacks some. Of over 100,000 clones in the sample, 60% to 85% are singletons; the top ten hold 2% to 3%. This entry is derived from a study of cytomegalovirus exposure and HLA in healthy donors. The CDR3 runs 18 residues. CDR1 SGHAT and CDR2 FQNNGV come from the germline V gene. The V gene end was trimmed by 0 bases and the J gene end by 7 bases; junction bases not matched to a gene: 18. Points from the study as a whole: A further, later analysis showed that HLA-associated TCR beta chains (compared with equally common others) were more clonally expanded. Analyzed later, association rates of TCRs varied across HLA loci, with DRB1 most and HLA-C fewest. Cytomegalovirus association was listed for about 160 TCR beta chains.

The sample was PBMCs. The sequence derives from a female donor in good health and CMV-seronegative. The chain carries TRBV11-2 and TRBJ2-7, with TRBD1 matching over 7 bases. This CDR3 is CASSLETPYPDLRGEQYF. The CDR3 nucleotides read TGTGCCAGCAGCTTAGAGACGCCTTACCCCGATCTCAGGGGGGAGCAGTACTTC. The full variable domain, rest sourced from reference TRBV11-2 and TRBJ2-7, is EAGVAQSPRYKIIEKRQSVAFWCNPISGHATLYWYQQILGQGPKLLIQFQNNGVVDDSQLPKDRFSAERLKGVDSTLKIQPAKLEDSAVYLCASSLETPYPDLRGEQYFGPGTRLTVT.